This TCR beta chain was found in a study of T cell responses to AZD1222 COVID-19 vaccine (dated by TCRdb to the early 2020s). In the study overall: AZD1222 recipients whose second dose came at about 4 weeks and those whose second dose came at about 12 weeks were combined into one group, since spike-specific TCR depth and breadth did not differ between the two schedules. A total of under 250 trial participants underwent TCR sequencing, of whom roughly 210 had received two doses of AZD1222 and around 26 had received two doses of the MenACWY control vaccine. Trial participants were enrolled by age into 18-55, 56-69 and 70-plus year subgroups, with around 140, 26 and 57 TCR-sequenced participants respectively. Broader findings and caveats from the paper: Epitopes outside the regions mutated in the B.1.351 and B.1.1.7 variants were reportedly recognized by nearly half of the unique spike-specific TCRs. Vaccine-associated CD4 TCRs spanned the whole spike protein, with dominant responses in regions 160-218 and 743-854. In the small 56-69-year group, the increase in depth fell short of significance, most likely because of low power. Because no samples from the day 14 peak response were available, repertoires could be characterized only after the peak T cell response. Spike-specific TCR breadth and depth rose significantly after two AZD1222 doses compared with day 0 and with MenACWY recipients. Most participants were white British and females outnumbered males, and the authors suggested that clonal diversity may have been underestimated. Conclusions about previously exposed vaccinees are limited because only a handful of AZD1222 recipients were SARS-CoV-2 seropositive at baseline.

The intended sense of this specimen's time point label: baseline before first vaccination. Samples from vaccinated people were obtained from the UK trials COV001 and COV002, which included a single-blind randomized controlled phase 2/3 trial of AZD1222 (ChAdOx1 nCoV-19) in healthy adults. For TCRbeta chain sequencing, PBMC samples were collected from trial participants at day 0 and at day 28 after the second dose. V lost 4 bases and J lost 6 bases, and the count of bases not matched to a germline gene is 6. Looking up the germline V gene yields CDR1 MGHRA and CDR2 YSYEKL. The cysteine opens and the phenylalanine closes a CDR3 of 17 amino acids. The entry retains the CDR3 DNA only, 51 bases that are in frame from base 1. The CDR3 regions of human TCRbeta chains were analyzed by immunosequencing. On the study's bioinformatics: TCRs in the repertoires were matched against a reference library of SARS-CoV-2-specific TCRs that had been generated with the MIRA antigen-specificity platform. Breadth was defined as the fraction of unique TCRs that were SARS-CoV-2-associated. Depth was defined as the fraction of total T cells that were SARS-CoV-2-associated. Using the MIRA data, every spike-specific TCR was mapped to the spike region that the TCR reacted to and assigned to either a CD4 or a CD8 class. Log10-transformed breadth and depth values were compared by one-way ANOVA with Sidak's multiple comparisons tests. Entries here come from immuneACCESS through TCRdb and include only in-frame sequences with V and J called. Some clones fail to appear in such tables; in the studies checked, an unresolved V gene covers under half of the shortfall, and the cause of the remainder is unknown. V, J and clone size reflect that table, while D and trimming were determined from the DNA. Recorded for this sample are around 83,000 clones; more than 70% of them occurred a single time. The ten largest clonotypes hold roughly 19% of the sample.

This clone was counted between two and nine times. Its antigen is currently not known. No much larger clonotype is one base removed from it; base qualities were not supplied. The receptor was isolated from an adult in good health. The sequenced sample was peripheral blood, obtained on day 0 of AZD1222 vaccination. The chain links TRBV4-1 with TRBJ2-1; TRBD2 lines up with 16 middle nucleotides. Here is the DNA: TGCGCCAGCAGCCGGGGACTAGCGGGAGGGCCCGTCAATGAGCAGTTCTTC. Its product reads: CASSRGLAGGPVNEQFF.